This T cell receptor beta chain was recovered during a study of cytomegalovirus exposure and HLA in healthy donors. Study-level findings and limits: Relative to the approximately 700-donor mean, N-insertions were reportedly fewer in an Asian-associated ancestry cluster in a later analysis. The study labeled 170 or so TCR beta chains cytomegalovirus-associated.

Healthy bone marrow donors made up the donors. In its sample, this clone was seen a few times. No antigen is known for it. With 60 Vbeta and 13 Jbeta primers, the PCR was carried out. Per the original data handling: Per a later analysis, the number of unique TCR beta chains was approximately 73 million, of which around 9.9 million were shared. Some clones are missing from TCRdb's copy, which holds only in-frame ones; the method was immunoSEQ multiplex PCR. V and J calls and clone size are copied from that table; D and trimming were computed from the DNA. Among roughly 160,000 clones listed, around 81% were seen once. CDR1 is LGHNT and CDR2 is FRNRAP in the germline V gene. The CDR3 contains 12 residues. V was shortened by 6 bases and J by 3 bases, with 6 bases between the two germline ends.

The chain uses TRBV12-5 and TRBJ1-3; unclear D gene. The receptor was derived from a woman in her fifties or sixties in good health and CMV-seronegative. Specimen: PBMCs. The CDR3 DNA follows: TGTGCTAGTGGCCGAGGTGGAAACACCATATATTTT. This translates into CASGRGGNTIYF.